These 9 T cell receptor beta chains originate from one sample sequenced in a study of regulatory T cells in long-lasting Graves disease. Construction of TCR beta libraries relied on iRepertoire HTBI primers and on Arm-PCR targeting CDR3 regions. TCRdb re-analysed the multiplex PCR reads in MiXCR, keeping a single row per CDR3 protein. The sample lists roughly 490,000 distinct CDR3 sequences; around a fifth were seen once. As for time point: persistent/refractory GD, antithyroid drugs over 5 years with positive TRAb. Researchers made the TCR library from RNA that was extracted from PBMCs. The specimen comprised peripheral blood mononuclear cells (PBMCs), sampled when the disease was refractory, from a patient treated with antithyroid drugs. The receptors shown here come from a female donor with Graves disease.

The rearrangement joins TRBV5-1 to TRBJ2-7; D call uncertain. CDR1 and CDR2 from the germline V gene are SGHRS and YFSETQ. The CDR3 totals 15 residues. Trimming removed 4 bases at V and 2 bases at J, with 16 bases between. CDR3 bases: TGCGCCAGCAGCAGTCCCGAGAGGCAGGCCTACGAGCAGTACTTC. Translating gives CASSSPERQAYEQYF.

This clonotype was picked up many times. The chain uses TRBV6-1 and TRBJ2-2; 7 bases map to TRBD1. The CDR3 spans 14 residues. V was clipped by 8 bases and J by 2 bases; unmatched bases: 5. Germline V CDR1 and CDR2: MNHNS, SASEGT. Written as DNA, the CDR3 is TGTGCCAGCGCGACAGGGATAAACACCGGGGAGCTGTTTTTT. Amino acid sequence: CASATGINTGELFF.

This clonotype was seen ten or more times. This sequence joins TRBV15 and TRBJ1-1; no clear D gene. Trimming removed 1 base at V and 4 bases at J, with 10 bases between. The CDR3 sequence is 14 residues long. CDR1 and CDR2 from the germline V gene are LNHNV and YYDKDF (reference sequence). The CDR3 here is CATSRGAAFTEAFF. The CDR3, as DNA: TGTGCCACCAGCAGAGGGGCTGCCTTCACTGAAGCTTTCTTT.

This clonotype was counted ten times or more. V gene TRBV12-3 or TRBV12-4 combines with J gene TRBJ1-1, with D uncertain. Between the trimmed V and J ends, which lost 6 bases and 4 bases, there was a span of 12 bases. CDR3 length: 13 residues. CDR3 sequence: CASSANEGTEAFF. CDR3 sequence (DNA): TGTGCCAGCAGCGCCAACGAGGGCACTGAAGCTTTCTTT.

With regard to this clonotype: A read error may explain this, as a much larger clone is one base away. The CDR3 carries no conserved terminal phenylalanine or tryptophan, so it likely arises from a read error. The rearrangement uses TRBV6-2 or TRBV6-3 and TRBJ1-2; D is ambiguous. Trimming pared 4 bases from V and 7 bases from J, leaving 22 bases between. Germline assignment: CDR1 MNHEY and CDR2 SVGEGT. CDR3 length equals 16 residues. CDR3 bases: TGTGCCAGCAGTTCGTTGAGCTCCCAGGCTGACCGTGGCTACACCCTC. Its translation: CASSSLSSQADRGYTL.

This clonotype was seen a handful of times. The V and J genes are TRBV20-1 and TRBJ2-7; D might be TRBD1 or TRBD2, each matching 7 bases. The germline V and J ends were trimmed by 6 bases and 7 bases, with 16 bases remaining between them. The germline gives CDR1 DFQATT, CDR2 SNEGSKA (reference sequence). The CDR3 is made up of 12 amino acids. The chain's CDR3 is CSATPGGGEQYF. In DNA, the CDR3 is TGCAGTGCGACCCCAGGGGGGGGGGAGCAGTACTTC.

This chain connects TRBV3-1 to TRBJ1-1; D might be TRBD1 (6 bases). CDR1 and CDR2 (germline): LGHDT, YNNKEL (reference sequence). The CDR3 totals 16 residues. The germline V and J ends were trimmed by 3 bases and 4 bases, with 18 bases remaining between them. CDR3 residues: CASSQPQGGKTTEAFF. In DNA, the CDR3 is TGTGCCAGCAGCCAGCCACAGGGTGGAAAGACCACTGAAGCTTTCTTT.

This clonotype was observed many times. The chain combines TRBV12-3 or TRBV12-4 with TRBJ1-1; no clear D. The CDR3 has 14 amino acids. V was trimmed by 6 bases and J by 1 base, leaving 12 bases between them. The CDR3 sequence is CASSLSQENTEAFF. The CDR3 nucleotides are TGTGCCAGCAGCTTGTCCCAGGAGAACACTGAAGCTTTCTTT.

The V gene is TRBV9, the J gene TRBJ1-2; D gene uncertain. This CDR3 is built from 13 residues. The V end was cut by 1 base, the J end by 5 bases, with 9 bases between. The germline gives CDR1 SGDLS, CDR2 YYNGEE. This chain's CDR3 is CASSVSVGYGYTF. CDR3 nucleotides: TGTGCCAGCAGCGTAAGCGTGGGTTATGGCTACACCTTC.